This T cell receptor beta chain was documented in a study of T cells in tumors after PD-1 blockade. Study in general: Some patients also took daily vismodegib 150 mg during anti-PD-1 treatment.

Clones were read by immunoSEQ multiplex PCR, and TCRdb kept only the in-frame ones, dropping some. The sample has some 14,000 clones; around two thirds are singletons. V lost 6 bases to trimming and J lost 7 bases, with 13 bases between them. The CDR3 has 13 residues. The material was tumor tissue, obtained after anti-PD-1 treatment. The V and J genes are TRBV12-3 or TRBV12-4 and TRBJ1-5; no clear D gene. This clonotype was obtained from a human donor with cutaneous squamous cell carcinoma. CDR3 region: CASRRRAGQPQHF. Written as DNA, the CDR3 is TGTGCCAGCAGGCGGAGGGCAGGACAGCCCCAGCATTTT.